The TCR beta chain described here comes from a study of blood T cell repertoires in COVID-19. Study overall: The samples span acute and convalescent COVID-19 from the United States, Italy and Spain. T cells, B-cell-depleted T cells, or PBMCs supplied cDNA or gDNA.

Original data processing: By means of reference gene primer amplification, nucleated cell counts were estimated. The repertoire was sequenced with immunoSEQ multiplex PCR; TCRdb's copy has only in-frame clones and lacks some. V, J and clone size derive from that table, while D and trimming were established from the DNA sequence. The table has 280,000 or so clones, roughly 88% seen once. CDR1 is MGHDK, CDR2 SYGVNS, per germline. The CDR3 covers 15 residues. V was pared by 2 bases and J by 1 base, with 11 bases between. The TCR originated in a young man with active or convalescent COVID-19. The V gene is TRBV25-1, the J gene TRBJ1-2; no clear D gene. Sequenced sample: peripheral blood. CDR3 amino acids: CASSEPGTINYGYTF. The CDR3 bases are TGTGCCAGCAGTGAACCTGGCACCATTAACTATGGCTACACCTTC.